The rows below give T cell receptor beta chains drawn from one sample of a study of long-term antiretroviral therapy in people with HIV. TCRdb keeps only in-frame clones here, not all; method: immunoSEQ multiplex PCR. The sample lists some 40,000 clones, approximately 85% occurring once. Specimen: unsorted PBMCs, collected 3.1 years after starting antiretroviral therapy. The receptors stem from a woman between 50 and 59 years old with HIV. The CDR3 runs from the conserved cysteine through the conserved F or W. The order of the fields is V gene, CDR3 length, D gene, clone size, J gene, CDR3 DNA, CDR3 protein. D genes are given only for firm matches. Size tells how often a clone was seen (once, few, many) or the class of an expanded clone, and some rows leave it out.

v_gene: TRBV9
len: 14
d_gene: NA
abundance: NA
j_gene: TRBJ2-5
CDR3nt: TGTGCCAGCAGCGGATCCTATCTGGGAGAGACCCAGTACTTC
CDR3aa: CASSGSYLGETQYF

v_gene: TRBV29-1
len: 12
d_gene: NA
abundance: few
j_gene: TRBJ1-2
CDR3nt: TGCAGCGTTGTAGGGCAGCTCTATGGCTACACCTTC
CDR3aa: CSVVGQLYGYTF

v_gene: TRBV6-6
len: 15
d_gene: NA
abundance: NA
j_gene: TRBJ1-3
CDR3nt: TGTGCCAGCAGTTCCTCCGGAAGCTCTGGAAACACCATATATTTT
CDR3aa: CASSSSGSSGNTIYF

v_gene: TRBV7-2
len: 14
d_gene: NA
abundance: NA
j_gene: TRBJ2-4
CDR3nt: TGTGCCAGCAGCCCGGGCTCTGCGACAAACATTCAGTACTTC
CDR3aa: CASSPGSATNIQYF

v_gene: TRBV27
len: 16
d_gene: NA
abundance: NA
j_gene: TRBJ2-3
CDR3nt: TGTGCCAGCAGTTTCTCGGGGACCGGTCGAACAGATACGCAGTATTTT
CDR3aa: CASSFSGTGRTDTQYF

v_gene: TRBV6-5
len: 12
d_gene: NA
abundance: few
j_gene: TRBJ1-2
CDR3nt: TGTGCCGCTAGTTCAGGGGAGGGTGGCTACACCTTC
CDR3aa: CAASSGEGGYTF

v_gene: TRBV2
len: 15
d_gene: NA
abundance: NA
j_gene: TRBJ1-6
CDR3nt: TGTGCCAGCAGTGAAGCCTCGGGCAGGCTAGCACCCCTCCACTTT
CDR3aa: CASSEASGRLAPLHF

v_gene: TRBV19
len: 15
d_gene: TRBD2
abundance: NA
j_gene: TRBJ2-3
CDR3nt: TGTGCCAGTAGTATGTTCGGGGGGGGCACAGATACGCAGTATTTT
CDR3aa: CASSMFGGGTDTQYF

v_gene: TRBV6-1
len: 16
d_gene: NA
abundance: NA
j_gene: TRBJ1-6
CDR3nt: TGTGCCAGCAGTGACCGACAGAGACTTTATAATTCACCCCTCCACTTT
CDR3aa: CASSDRQRLYNSPLHF

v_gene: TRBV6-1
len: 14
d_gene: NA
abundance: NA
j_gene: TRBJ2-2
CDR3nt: TGTGCCAGCTCCTCTTCCCAGGGGACCGGGGAGCTGTTTTTT
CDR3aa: CASSSSQGTGELFF

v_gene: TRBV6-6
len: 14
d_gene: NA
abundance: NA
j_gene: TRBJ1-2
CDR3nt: TGTGCCAGCAGTTCCGGGGGGATTATCGTTGGCTACACCTTC
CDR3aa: CASSSGGIIVGYTF

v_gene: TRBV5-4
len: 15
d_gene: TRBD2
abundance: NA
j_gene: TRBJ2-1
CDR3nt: TGTGCCAGCATCAACGGGGGGGGGTCATACAATGAGCAGTTCTTC
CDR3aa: CASINGGGSYNEQFF

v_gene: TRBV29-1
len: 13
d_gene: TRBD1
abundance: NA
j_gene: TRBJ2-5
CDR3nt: TGCAGCGTTGCCAAGGGGGCCGGAGAGACCCAGTACTTC
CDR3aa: CSVAKGAGETQYF

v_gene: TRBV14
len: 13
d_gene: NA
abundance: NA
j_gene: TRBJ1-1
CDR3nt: TGTGCCAGCAGCCGGACTATGAACACTGAAGCTTTCTTT
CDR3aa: CASSRTMNTEAFF

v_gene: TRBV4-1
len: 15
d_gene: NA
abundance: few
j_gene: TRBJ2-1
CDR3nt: TGCGCCAGCAGCCAGAGATACGGAGGGAATCCTGAGCAGTTCTTC
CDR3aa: CASSQRYGGNPEQFF

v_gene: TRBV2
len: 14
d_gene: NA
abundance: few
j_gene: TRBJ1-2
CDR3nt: TGTGCCAGCAGTGTGGTCGAGGCAGGGGTTGGCTACACCTTC
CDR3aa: CASSVVEAGVGYTF

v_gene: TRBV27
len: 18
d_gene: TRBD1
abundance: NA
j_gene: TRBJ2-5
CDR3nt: TGTGCCAGCAGTTTAGGACCGTCACTGGGACAGGGGAAAGAGACCCAGTACTTC
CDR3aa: CASSLGPSLGQGKETQYF

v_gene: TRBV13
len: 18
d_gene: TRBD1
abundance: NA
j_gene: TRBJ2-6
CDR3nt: TGTGCCAGCAGCTTAGGACAGGGGGCTCTTTGGGGGGCCAACGTCCTGACTTTC
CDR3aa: CASSLGQGALWGANVLTF

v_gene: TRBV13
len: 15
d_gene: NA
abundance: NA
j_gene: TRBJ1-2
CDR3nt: TGTGCCAGCAGGCGAAGGGGACGGGGAAACTATGGCTACACCTTC
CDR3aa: CASRRRGRGNYGYTF

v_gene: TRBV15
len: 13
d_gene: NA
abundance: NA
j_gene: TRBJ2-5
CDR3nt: TGTGCCACCAGCAGAGACCTTGTAGAGACCCAGTACTTC
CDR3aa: CATSRDLVETQYF

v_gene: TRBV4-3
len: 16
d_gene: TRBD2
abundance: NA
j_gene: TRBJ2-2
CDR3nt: TGCGCCAGCAGCCGAGTGAGCGGGGCAAACACCGGGGAGCTGTTTTTT
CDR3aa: CASSRVSGANTGELFF

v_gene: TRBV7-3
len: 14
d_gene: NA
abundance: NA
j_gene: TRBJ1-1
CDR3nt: TGTGCCAGCAGCTTAACTGGGGGTAGAGCTGAAGCTTTCTTT
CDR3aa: CASSLTGGRAEAFF

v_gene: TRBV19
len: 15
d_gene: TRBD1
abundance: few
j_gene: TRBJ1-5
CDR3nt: TGTGCCAGTAGTGCCAGGAGGGACAGATATCAGCCCCAGCATTTT
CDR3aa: CASSARRDRYQPQHF

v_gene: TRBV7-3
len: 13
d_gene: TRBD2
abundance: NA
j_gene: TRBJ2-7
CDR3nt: TGTGCCAGCAGCTATGGCGGGGGGGCCGAGCAGTACTTC
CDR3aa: CASSYGGGAEQYF

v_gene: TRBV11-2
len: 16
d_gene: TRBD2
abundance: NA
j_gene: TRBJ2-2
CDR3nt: TGTGCCAGCACCCTATCCGGGACTAGTTTCACCGGGGAGCTGTTTTTT
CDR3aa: CASTLSGTSFTGELFF

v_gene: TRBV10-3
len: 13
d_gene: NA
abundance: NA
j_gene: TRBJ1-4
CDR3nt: TGTGCCATCAGTGAGAGACAGACTGAAAAACTGTTTTTT
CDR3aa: CAISERQTEKLFF

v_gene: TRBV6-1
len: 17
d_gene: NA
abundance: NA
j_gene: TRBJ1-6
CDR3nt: TGTGCCAGCAGTGAACATCCCTCCGGACAGTTGAATTCACCCCTCCACTTT
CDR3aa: CASSEHPSGQLNSPLHF

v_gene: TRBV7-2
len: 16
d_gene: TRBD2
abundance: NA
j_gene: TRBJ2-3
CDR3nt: TGTGCCAGCAGCTTAGTGGCGGGAGGGGGCACAGATACGCAGTATTTT
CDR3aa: CASSLVAGGGTDTQYF

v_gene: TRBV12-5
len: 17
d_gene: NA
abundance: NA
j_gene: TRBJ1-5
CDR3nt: TGTGCTAGTGGTTTGCCACCTGGGGGGTCTGGCAATCAGCCCCAGCATTTT
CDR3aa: CASGLPPGGSGNQPQHF

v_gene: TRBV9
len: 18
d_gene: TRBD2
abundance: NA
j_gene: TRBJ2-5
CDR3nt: TGTGCCAGCAGCGCCCGAGCTAGCGGGGGGGCTTGGCAAGAGACCCAGTACTTC
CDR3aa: CASSARASGGAWQETQYF

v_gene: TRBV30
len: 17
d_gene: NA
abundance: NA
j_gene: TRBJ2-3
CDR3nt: TGTGCCTGGAGCGGGGCAGGGCTCCCCCTCGACACAGATACGCAGTATTTT
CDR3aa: CAWSGAGLPLDTDTQYF

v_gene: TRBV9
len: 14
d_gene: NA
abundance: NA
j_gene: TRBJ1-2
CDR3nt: TGTGCCAGCAGCGTAGTCGCCGGTGCTTATGGCTACACCTTC
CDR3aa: CASSVVAGAYGYTF

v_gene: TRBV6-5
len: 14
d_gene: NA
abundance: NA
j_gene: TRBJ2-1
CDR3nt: TGTGCCAGCAGAAGAATCAACGCCCCCAATGAGCAGTTCTTC
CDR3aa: CASRRINAPNEQFF

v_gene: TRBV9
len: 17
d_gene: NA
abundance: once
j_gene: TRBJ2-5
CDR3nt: TGTGCCAGCAGCGTAGCGGACGGCATACAGCCTCAGGAGACCCAGTACTTC
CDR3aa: CASSVADGIQPQETQYF

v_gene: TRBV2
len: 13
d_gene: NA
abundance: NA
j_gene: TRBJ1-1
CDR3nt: TGTGCCAGCAGTGAGGAGTTTGCCCTGGAAGCTTTCTTT
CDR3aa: CASSEEFALEAFF

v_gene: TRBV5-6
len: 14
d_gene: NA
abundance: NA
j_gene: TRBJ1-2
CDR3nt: TGTGCCAGCAGCTTGCGGCCTGGCGACTATGGCTACACCTTC
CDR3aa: CASSLRPGDYGYTF

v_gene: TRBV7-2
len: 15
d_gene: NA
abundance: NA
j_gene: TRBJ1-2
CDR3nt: TGTGCCAGCAGCCCAGCCAGTTTAACTAATAGCGGCTACACCTTC
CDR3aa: CASSPASLTNSGYTF

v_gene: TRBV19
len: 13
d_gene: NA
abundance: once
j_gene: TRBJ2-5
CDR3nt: TGTGCCAGTAGCGGGGGAAGGCAAGAGACCCAGTACTTC
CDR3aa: CASSGGRQETQYF

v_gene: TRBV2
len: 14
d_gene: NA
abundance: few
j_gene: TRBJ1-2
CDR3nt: TGTGCCAGCAGTACACAGGGTCCCAACTATGGCTACACCTTC
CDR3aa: CASSTQGPNYGYTF

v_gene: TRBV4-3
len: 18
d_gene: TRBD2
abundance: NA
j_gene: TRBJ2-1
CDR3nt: TGCGCCAGCAGCCAAGGGGCAGCGGGACTAGCGGGGCCCCGGGAGCAGTTCTTC
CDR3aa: CASSQGAAGLAGPREQFF

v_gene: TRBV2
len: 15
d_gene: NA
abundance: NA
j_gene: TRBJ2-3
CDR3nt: TGTGCCAGCAGTGAAAAGGGTAAAGGGGCAGATACGCAGTATTTT
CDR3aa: CASSEKGKGADTQYF

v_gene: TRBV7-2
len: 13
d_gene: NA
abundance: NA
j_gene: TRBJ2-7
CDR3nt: TGTGCCAGCAGCTTAATCGGCGCCTTCGAGCAGTACTTC
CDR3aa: CASSLIGAFEQYF

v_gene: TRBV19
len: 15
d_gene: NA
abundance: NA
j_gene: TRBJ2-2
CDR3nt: TGTGCCAGTAAACCCGGCCAGGGTCACACCGGGGAGCTGTTTTTT
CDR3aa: CASKPGQGHTGELFF

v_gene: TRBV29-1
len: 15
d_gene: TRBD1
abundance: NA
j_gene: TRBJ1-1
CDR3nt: TGCAGCGTTGTCAGGGCAGGGGGCTTGAACACTGAAGCTTTCTTT
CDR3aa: CSVVRAGGLNTEAFF

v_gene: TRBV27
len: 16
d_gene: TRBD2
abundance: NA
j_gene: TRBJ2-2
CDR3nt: TGTGCCAGCAGCCTCCAAGCGGGGGTGTACACCGGGGAGCTGTTTTTT
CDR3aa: CASSLQAGVYTGELFF

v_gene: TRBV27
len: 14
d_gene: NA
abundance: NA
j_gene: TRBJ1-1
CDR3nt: TGTGCCAGCAGTAGTACTCCCTCCTACACTGAAGCTTTCTTT
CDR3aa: CASSSTPSYTEAFF

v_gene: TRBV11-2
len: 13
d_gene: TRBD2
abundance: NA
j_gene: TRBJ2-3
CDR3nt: TGTGCCAGCAGCCGACTAGCGGGGAATACGCAGTATTTT
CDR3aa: CASSRLAGNTQYF

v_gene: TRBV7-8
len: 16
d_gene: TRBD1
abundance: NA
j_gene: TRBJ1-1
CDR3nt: TGTGCCAGCAGCTTAGTGGCAGGGGGTATGGACACTGAAGCTTTCTTT
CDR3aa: CASSLVAGGMDTEAFF

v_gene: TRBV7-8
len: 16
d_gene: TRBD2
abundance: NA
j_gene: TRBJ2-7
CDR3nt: TGTGCCAGCAGCTTAGTTGGGAGCGGGGGCTCCTACGAGCAGTACTTC
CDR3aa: CASSLVGSGGSYEQYF

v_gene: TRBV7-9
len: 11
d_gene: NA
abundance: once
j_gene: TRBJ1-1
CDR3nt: TGTGCCAGCAGCCTCTCCAGTGGAGCTTTCTTT
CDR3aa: CASSLSSGAFF

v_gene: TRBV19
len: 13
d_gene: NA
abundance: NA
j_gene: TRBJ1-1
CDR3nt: TGTGCCAGTAACGTAGGGCACTACACTGAAGCTTTCTTT
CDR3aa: CASNVGHYTEAFF

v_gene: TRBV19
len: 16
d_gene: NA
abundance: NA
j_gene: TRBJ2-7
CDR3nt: TGTGCCAGTAGTATTGGGATCCCACCGAAAGCTTACGAGCAGTACTTC
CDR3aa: CASSIGIPPKAYEQYF

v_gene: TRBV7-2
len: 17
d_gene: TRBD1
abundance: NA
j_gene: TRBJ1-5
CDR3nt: TGTGCCAGCAGCTTGAGTCTTGGGACAGGGGGCAATCAGCCCCAGCATTTT
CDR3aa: CASSLSLGTGGNQPQHF

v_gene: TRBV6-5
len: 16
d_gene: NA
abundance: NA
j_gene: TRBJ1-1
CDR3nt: TGTGCCAGCAGTTTCCGGACGGTAGCCGGGAACACTGAAGCTTTCTTT
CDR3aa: CASSFRTVAGNTEAFF

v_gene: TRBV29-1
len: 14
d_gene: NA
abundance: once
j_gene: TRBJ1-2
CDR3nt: TGCAGCGTTGGGGCAGGGAACGCTAACTATGGCTACACCTTC
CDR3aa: CSVGAGNANYGYTF

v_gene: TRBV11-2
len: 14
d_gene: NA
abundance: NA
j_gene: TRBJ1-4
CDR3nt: TGTGCCAGCAGCCGAGATCTAAAGGCTGAAAAACTGTTTTTT
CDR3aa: CASSRDLKAEKLFF

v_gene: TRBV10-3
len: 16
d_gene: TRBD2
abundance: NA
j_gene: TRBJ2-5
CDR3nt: TGTGCCATCAGTGAGTCGATTGCGGGGGGGCAAGAGACCCAGTACTTC
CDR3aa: CAISESIAGGQETQYF

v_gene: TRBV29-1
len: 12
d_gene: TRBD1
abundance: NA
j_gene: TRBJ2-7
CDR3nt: TGCAGCGCCAACAGGGGTACGATCGAGCAGTACTTC
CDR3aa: CSANRGTIEQYF

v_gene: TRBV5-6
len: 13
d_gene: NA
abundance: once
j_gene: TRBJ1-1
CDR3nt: TGTGCCAGCAGCTATCTCGGTGGGGAGAGGGCTTTCTTT
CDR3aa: CASSYLGGERAFF

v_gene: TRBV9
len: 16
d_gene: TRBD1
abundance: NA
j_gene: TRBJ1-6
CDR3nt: TGTGCCAGCAGCGTAGCTGGGGACAGCCGGTACTCACCCCTCCACTTT
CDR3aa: CASSVAGDSRYSPLHF